These T cell receptor beta chains were read from a single sample in a study of OX40 agonist ivuxolimab in advanced cancers. This table comes from immunoSEQ multiplex PCR, and its TCRdb copy is limited to in-frame clones, with some not included. The repertoire holds over 55,000 clones, with roughly 92% as singletons. The sequencing used CD4+ or CD8+ T cells sorted from blood, collected in a trial of the OX40 agonist ivuxolimab. These receptors all stem from an adult with an advanced solid tumor such as melanoma, head and neck, liver or kidney cancer. CDR3s leave out the opening cysteine and the closing phenylalanine or tryptophan.

v_call	j_call	cdr3_aa
TRBV27	TRBJ2-3	ASSFPGTDTQY
TRBV4-2	TRBJ1-2	ASSQGTGQGYYGYT
TRBV27	TRBJ1-1	ASRPLRTGPNTEAF
TRBV15	TRBJ1-5	ATSRDPGVQPQH
TRBV11-3	TRBJ1-2	ASSTGSNYGYT
TRBV7-9	TRBJ1-5	ASSLGQGAGNQPQH
TRBV19	TRBJ1-2	ASSDRGYYGYT
TRBV28	TRBJ1-2	ASTRSFRDNGYT
TRBV7-8	TRBJ2-7	ASSLGGGTATYEQY
TRBV6-6	TRBJ1-1	ASSEAMNTEAF
TRBV10-1	TRBJ2-6	ASSGDTGANVLT
TRBV7-6	TRBJ2-2	ASSSGQRNTGELF
TRBV7-2	TRBJ2-1	ASSPPGLADYNEQF
TRBV5-6	TRBJ2-2	ASSLGTGVTGELF
TRBV30	TRBJ1-1	AWSLDRQLNTEAF
TRBV5-1	TRBJ2-5	ASSLGQSETQY
TRBV5-1	TRBJ2-7	ASSGPDEQY
TRBV18	TRBJ1-2	ASSPPRDSYGYT
TRBV28	TRBJ2-7	ASSQTGREQY
TRBV19	TRBJ2-1	ASSLGTRNNEQF
TRBV11-3	TRBJ1-1	ASSTSGKTEAF
TRBV19	TRBJ2-2	ASRPVNTGELF
TRBV28	TRBJ1-1	ASSPHTGDTTEAF
TRBV15	TRBJ1-1	ATSRGGSLNTEAF
TRBV7-2	TRBJ2-7	ASTDRQPGEQY
TRBV30	TRBJ1-1	AWSRGQTQAF
TRBV6-5	TRBJ2-1	ASSYAGPFVNEQF
TRBV30	TRBJ1-1	AWSAGVAEAF
TRBV28	TRBJ1-4	ASSLGEKLF
TRBV4-1	TRBJ1-3	ASSLISLGNTIY
TRBV10-1	TRBJ1-2	ASSPTSPSNYGYT
TRBV5-4	TRBJ2-5	ASSWGGAETQY
TRBV4-3	TRBJ1-1	ASSQEAGLSTEAF
TRBV7-2	TRBJ2-3	ASSPWTGPDTQY
TRBV29-1	TRBJ1-1	SVLGVANTEAF
TRBV7-7	TRBJ2-3	ASSPGTSVDTQY
TRBV19	TRBJ1-1	ASRSPGGNTEAF
TRBV5-1	TRBJ2-2	ASSLDPVGTTGELF
TRBV6-1	TRBJ2-2	ASTFYTGELF
TRBV2	TRBJ2-5	ASSEPGSGGWETQY
TRBV18	TRBJ1-5	ASSLDPAGNQPQH
TRBV19	TRBJ2-7	ASSSGTELLGEQY
TRBV28	TRBJ2-1	ASSLAGGLGLQF
TRBV7-2	TRBJ1-1	ASSLAEGTEAF
TRBV5-4	TRBJ2-3	ASSLGGGRSTDTQY
TRBV9	TRBJ2-3	ASSRLGRGTDTQY
TRBV7-9	TRBJ2-1	ASSLQQNYNEQF
TRBV27	TRBJ2-7	ASSYSRLAGGEQY
TRBV11-3	TRBJ2-3	ASSLGASGVSTDTQY
TRBV4-1	TRBJ1-5	ASSQVGQPQH
TRBV5-4	TRBJ2-7	ASSQGQGRDEQY
TRBV7-2	TRBJ2-3	ASSFLAHSTDTQY
TRBV7-2	TRBJ1-3	ASSFWVFGNTIY
TRBV29-1	TRBJ2-5	SVDRDRQETQY
TRBV7-1	TRBJ1-2	ASSNGPGVDYGYT
TRBV18	TRBJ2-2	ASSPAAGAGELF